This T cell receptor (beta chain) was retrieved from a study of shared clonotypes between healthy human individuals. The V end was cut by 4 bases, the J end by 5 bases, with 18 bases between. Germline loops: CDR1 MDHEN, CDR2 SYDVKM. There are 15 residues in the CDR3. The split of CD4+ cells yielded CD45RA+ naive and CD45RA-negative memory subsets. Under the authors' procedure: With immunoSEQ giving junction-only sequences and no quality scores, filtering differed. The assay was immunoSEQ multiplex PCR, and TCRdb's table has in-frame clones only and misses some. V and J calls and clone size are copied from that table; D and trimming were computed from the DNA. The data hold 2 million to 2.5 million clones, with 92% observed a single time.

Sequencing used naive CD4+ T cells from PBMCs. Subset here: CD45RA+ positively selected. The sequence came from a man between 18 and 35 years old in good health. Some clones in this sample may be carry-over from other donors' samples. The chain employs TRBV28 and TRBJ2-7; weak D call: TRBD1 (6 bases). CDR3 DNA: TGTGCCAGCAGTTCGGGACAAACGAGGGATCACGAGCAGTACTTC. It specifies CASSSGQTRDHEQYF. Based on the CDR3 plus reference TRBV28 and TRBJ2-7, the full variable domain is DVKVTQSSRYLVKRTGEKVFLECVQDMDHENMFWYRQDPGLGLRLIYFSYDVKMKEKGDIPEGYSVSREKKERFSLILESASTNQTSMYLCASSSGQTRDHEQYFGPGTRLTVT.